A selection of T cell receptor beta chains follows, all from one sample in a study of cytomegalovirus exposure and HLA in healthy donors. Method: immunoSEQ multiplex PCR; TCRdb's copy keeps in-frame clones and lacks some. The sample includes around 120,000 clones, 80% of them seen just once. Material for sequencing was PBMCs. These receptors were taken from a male donor in good health and CMV-seronegative. The CDR3 runs from the conserved cysteine through the conserved F or W. The D gene is left open where the match is weak. Where a row states a size, it is once, few, many or the class of an expanded clone; other rows omit it.

len	v_gene	j_gene	abundance	d_gene	CDR3nt	CDR3aa
15	TRBV11-3	TRBJ2-5	-	TRBD2	TGTGCCAGCAGCGCTGGGACTAGCGGGAGGGAGACCCAGTACTTC	CASSAGTSGRETQYF
15	TRBV28	TRBJ2-7	-	TRBD1	TGTGCCAGCAGTTCGGGACAGTTGGGTCGGTACGAGCAGTACTTC	CASSSGQLGRYEQYF
15	TRBV7-6	TRBJ2-3	-	TRBD2	TGTGCCAGCAGCTTACTAGTAGCGGGACCCGATACGCAGTATTTT	CASSLLVAGPDTQYF
14	TRBV28	TRBJ2-2	-	TRBD1	TGTGCCAGCCTCGACAGGGGGCGAACCGGGGAGCTGTTTTTT	CASLDRGRTGELFF
15	TRBV9	TRBJ1-1	once	-	TGTGCCAGCAGCGAGTCCGGGGACATGAACACTGAAGCTTTCTTT	CASSESGDMNTEAFF
15	TRBV25-1	TRBJ2-2	-	TRBD1	TGTGCCAGCAGTTTAAGGGACAGGAACACCGGGGAGCTGTTTTTT	CASSLRDRNTGELFF
15	TRBV10-3	TRBJ1-3	few	TRBD1	TGTGCCATCAGTGCCCCGACAGGGGGCGGAAACACCATATATTTT	CAISAPTGGGNTIYF
14	TRBV5-1	TRBJ1-1	-	-	TGCGCCAGCAGCTTGGATGCGGACAGCACTGAAGCTTTCTTT	CASSLDADSTEAFF
15	TRBV19	TRBJ2-2	-	TRBD2	TGTGCCAGTAGACAAGCGGGAGCGAACACCGGGGAGCTGTTTTTT	CASRQAGANTGELFF
15	TRBV13	TRBJ2-6	-	-	TGTGCCAGCAGCTTGAGGGTCACTGGGGCCAACGTCCTGACTTTC	CASSLRVTGANVLTF
12	TRBV6-5	TRBJ1-2	-	TRBD1	TGTGCCAGCAGTCCGGGACAGGGTAGAAACACCTTC	CASSPGQGRNTF
14	TRBV5-1	TRBJ1-5	-	-	TGCGCCAGCAGCCCCGACTCCGGCGGTCAGCCCCAGCATTTT	CASSPDSGGQPQHF
15	TRBV5-1	TRBJ1-5	-	TRBD1	TGCGCCAGCAGCACGGACAGGGGGGCAAATCAGCCCCAGCATTTT	CASSTDRGANQPQHF
14	TRBV19	TRBJ2-3	-	TRBD1	TGTGCCAGTAGTCGACAGGGAATTGCAGATACGCAGTATTTT	CASSRQGIADTQYF
14	TRBV7-9	TRBJ1-2	-	-	TGTTCCAGCAGCCGTCCTCTCGAACGGTATGGCTACACCTTC	CSSSRPLERYGYTF
13	TRBV6-5	TRBJ2-1	-	-	TGTGCCACCACAAAAAATGCGGAGAATGAGCAGTTCTTC	CATTKNAENEQFF
13	TRBV6-5	TRBJ1-1	-	-	TGTGCCAGCAGTTACGGTGGCAGGGAGGGAGCTTTCTTT	CASSYGGREGAFF
19	TRBV19	TRBJ1-2	-	-	TGTGCCAGTAGTATAGATTCCCACCCCAGGAAGAAACCGAACTATGGCTACACCTTC	CASSIDSHPRKKPNYGYTF
14	TRBV30	TRBJ1-5	-	TRBD1	TGTGCCTGGAGTAGCTCCAGGGGGCATCAGCCCCAGCATTTT	CAWSSSRGHQPQHF
14	TRBV7-8	TRBJ2-5	-	TRBD2	TGTGCCAGCAGTTCCGGACTAGCAGGAGAGACCCAGTACTTC	CASSSGLAGETQYF
16	TRBV11-2	TRBJ2-5	-	TRBD2	TGTGCCAGCAGCTTAAGGAGACTAGCGTCTGGGGAGACCCAGTACTTC	CASSLRRLASGETQYF
15	TRBV4-2	TRBJ2-5	-	-	TGTGCCAGCAGCCAAGGACTAGGTGATCGAGAGACCCAGTACTTC	CASSQGLGDRETQYF
11	TRBV25-1	TRBJ2-4	-	-	TGTGCCAGCAGTGATGGGGCCATTCAGTACTTC	CASSDGAIQYF
14	TRBV6-6	TRBJ2-1	once	-	TGTGCCAGCACGGCGGGGTCCTCTCACAATGAGCAGTTCTTC	CASTAGSSHNEQFF
17	TRBV4-1	TRBJ2-7	-	-	TGCGCCAGCAGCCCAGGCAGGGCCACGATGATGGGGTCTGGGCAGTACTTC	CASSPGRATMMGSGQYF
16	TRBV10-2	TRBJ2-3	-	TRBD2	TGCGCCAGCAGTGAGGTGGCGGGGGGCATCACAGATACGCAGTATTTT	CASSEVAGGITDTQYF
14	TRBV15	TRBJ1-2	-	TRBD1	TGTGCCACCAGCAGAGAGTTTACAGGGGAAGGCTACACCTTC	CATSREFTGEGYTF
15	TRBV7-2	TRBJ1-2	-	-	TGTGCCAGCAGCCCGCTACCTACAGGGTCCTATGGCTACACCTTC	CASSPLPTGSYGYTF